This note documents a single TCR beta chain sequence. This same CDR3 is encoded by further DNA sequences in the sample. These data are taken from a study of blood T cell repertoires in COVID-19. Overall study context: Acute and convalescent COVID-19 samples came from the United States, Italy and Spain. The analysed material was cDNA or gDNA that came from T cells, B-cell-depleted T cells, or PBMCs.

Per germline, CDR1 SGDLS and CDR2 YYNGEE. The V end was cut by 0 bases, the J end by 1 base, with 4 bases between. This CDR3 has 13 residues. In the authors' workflow: The assay estimated nucleated cells by amplifying reference gene primers. TCRdb keeps only in-frame clones here, not all; method: immunoSEQ multiplex PCR. V, J and clone size were drawn from that table, and D and trimming were deduced from the DNA. The sample lists hundreds of thousands of clones, roughly 90% occurring once. The V call is TRBV9, the J call TRBJ1-2; D is unclear. Sequenced: peripheral blood. The clonotype was recovered from a woman between 25 and 40 years old with active or convalescent COVID-19. The CDR3 DNA is TGTGCCAGCAGCGTAGGACATAACTATGGCTACACCTTC. It translates to CASSVGHNYGYTF.